This T cell receptor beta chain is drawn from a study of cytomegalovirus exposure and HLA in healthy donors. Germline values: CDR1 SGHTA, CDR2 FQGNSA. This CDR3 contains 13 residues. Between the trimmed V and J ends, which lost 10 bases and 1 base, there was a span of 13 bases. Study-wide findings and caveats: TCR beta chains numbering roughly 150 were designated cytomegalovirus-associated.

Use of 60 Vbeta and 13 Jbeta primers characterized the PCR. The protocol was immunoSEQ multiplex PCR, while the TCRdb copy is restricted to in-frame clones and leaves out a portion. The sample yields approximately 210,000 clones, 77% seen once. This clone was found once. Its antigen remains unidentified. Sequenced: PBMCs. The clonotype comes from a woman in her 30s in good health and CMV-seropositive. V and J are TRBV7-2 and TRBJ1-1; D remains unclear. In DNA, the CDR3 is TGTGCCAATACGACACAGCCGAACACTGAAGCTTTCTTT. Protein: CANTTQPNTEAFF.